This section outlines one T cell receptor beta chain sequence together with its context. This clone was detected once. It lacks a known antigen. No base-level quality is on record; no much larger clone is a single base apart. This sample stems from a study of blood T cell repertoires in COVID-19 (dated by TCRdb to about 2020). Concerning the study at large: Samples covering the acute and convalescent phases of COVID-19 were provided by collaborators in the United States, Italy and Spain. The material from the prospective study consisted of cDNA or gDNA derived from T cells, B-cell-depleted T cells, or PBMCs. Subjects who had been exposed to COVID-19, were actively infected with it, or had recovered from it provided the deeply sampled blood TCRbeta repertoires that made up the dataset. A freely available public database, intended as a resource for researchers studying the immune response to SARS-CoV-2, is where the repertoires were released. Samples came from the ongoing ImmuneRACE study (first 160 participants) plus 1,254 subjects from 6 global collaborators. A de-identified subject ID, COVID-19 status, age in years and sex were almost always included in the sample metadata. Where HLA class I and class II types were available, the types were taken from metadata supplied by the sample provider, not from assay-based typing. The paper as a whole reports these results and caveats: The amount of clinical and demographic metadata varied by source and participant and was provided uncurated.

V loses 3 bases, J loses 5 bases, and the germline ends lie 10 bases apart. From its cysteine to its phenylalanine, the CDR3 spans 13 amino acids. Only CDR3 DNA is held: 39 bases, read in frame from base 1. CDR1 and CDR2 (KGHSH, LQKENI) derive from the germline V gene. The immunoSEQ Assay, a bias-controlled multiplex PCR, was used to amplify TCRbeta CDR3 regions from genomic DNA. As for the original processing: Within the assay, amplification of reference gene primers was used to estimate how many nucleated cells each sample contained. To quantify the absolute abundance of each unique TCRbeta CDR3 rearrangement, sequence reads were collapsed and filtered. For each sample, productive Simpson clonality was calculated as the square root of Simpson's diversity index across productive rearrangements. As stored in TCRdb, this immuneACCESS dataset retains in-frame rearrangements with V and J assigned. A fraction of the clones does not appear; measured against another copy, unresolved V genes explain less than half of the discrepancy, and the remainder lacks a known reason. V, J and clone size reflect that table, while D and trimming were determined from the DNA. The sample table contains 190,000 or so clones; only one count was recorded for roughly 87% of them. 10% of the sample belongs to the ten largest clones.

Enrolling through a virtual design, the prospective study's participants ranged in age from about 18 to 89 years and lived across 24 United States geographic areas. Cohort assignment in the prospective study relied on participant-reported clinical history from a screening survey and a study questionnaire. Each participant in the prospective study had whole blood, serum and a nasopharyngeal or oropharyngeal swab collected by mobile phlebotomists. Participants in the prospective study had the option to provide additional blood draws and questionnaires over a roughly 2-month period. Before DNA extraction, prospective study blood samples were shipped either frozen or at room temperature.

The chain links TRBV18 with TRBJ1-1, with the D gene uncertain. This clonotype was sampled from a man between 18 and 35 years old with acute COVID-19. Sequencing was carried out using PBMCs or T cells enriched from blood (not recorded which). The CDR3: CASSPPERTEAFF. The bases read TGTGCCAGCTCACCCCCGGAGAGAACTGAAGCTTTCTTT.